This T cell receptor beta chain was identified during a study of T cell changes during pregnancy in multiple sclerosis (dated by TCRdb to the late 2010s). Regarding the complete study: In women with multiple sclerosis, the researchers looked at how the T cell repertoire shifted as pregnancy progressed.

Reading the germline V gene gives CDR1 KGHSH and CDR2 LQKENI. The V and J ends are trimmed by 3 bases and 1 base, leaving 7 bases between them. The CDR3 holds 13 amino acids from the cysteine to the phenylalanine. Of all the DNA, just the CDR3 is kept, 39 bases in frame from base 1. Turning to this clone: Its antigen is currently not known. Qualities for individual bases were not recorded, and no much larger clone is one base off.

Library generation was performed with the immunoSEQ multiplex PCR assay. Imported from immuneACCESS, the table was reduced by TCRdb to in-frame sequences with V and J called. These copies leave out some clones; in studies compared against another copy, an unresolved V gene accounts for under half, and the cause of the remainder is not known. The sample records about 42,000 clones, under 90% of which are singletons. 0.64% of the sample goes to the ten largest clones. Rearrangement joined TRBV18 to TRBJ2-7; confidence is insufficient to name the D gene. The TCR was taken from a female donor with multiple sclerosis, enrolled in a pregnancy study. The source material was CD4+ T cells from peripheral blood mononuclear cells, sampled before pregnancy. The DNA sequence follows: TGTGCCAGCTCACCGGCAAATTCCTACGAGCAGTACTTC. Translated, this gives CASSPANSYEQYF.